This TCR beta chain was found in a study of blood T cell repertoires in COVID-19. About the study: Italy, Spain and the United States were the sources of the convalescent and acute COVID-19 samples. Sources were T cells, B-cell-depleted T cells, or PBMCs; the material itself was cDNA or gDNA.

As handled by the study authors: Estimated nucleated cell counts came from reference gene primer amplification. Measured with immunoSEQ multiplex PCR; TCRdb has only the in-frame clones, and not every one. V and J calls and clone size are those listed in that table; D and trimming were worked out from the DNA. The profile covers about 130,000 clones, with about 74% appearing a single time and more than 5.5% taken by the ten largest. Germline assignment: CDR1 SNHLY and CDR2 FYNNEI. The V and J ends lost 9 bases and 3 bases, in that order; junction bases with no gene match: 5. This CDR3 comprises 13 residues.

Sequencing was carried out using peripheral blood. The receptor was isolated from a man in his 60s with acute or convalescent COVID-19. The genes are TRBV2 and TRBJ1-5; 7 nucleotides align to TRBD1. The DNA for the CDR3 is TGTGCCAGTGACAGGGAAGACAATCAGCCCCAGCATTTT. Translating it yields CASDREDNQPQHF.